One sample yielded the 21 T cell receptor beta chains listed below, sequenced in a study of vaccination and CD4 T cells after COVID-19. An Oncomine TCR Beta short-read assay was used to sequence the DNA from cultured CD4+ T cells. TCRdb called the PCR reads again in MiXCR, with one record for every CDR3 protein. The sample records roughly 7,600 distinct CDR3 sequences, 35% to 40% being singletons. These TCRs are of unknown antigen specificity. The treatment denotes: approximately 11-day PBMC culture with coronavirus spike peptide pools or control peptides (ViraFEST assay). Researchers collected the unexposed donor's CD4+ T cells before the COVID-19 pandemic (2011-2018). The sequenced material came from CD4+ T cells from blood, cultured in vitro. All receptors derive from a human donor in good health.

Only a few counts were recorded for this clonotype. The chain couples TRBV19 to TRBJ2-1; D possibly corresponds to TRBD2 (5 bases). This CDR3 spans 17 amino acids. Trimming stripped 3 bases from V and 6 bases from J, with 21 bases between. The V gene's germline CDR1 is LNHDA and CDR2 SQIVND (reference sequence). The CDR3 DNA reads as TGTGCCAGTAGTATGGTCTTTGGAGGCCTCGGGCTCAATGAGCAGTTCTTC. It codes for CASSMVFGGLGLNEQFF.

There are a few counts of this clonotype. V gene TRBV10-3 combines with J gene TRBJ1-5; D is uncertain. Deletions cut 10 bases from V and 0 bases from J, with 10 bases between. This CDR3 has 13 residues. Looked up from germline, CDR1 is ENHRY and CDR2 is SYGVKD. CDR3 nucleotide sequence: TGTGCCACTGTGGAATATAGCAATCAGCCCCAGCATTTT. This codes for CATVEYSNQPQHF.

J is TRBJ1-1 and V is TRBV12-3 or TRBV12-4; TRBD1 is a possible D gene (6 bases). V was cut by 5 bases and J by 11 bases, with 18 bases left in between. The CDR3 consists of 13 residues. CDR3 coding DNA: TGTGCCAGCAGTCTCACAGGGTCTTCGGGTGCTTTCTTT. It translates to CASSLTGSSGAFF.

This clonotype is categorized as large. The rearrangement joins TRBV20-1 to TRBJ2-5; D unresolved. V gave up 7 bases and J gave up 2 bases, with 17 bases separating them. The CDR3 length is 14 residues. Germline CDR1 and CDR2: DFQATT and SNEGSKA (reference sequence). The CDR3, as DNA: TGCAGTGTACTTAACCGTCGGCGACAAGAGACCCAGTACTTC. This encodes CSVLNRRRQETQYF.

V is TRBV7-2 and J is TRBJ1-4; D is perhaps TRBD1 (5 bases). The CDR3 is 13 amino acids. Germline V gene sequence: CDR1 SGHTA, CDR2 FQGNSA. With 2 bases removed from V and 10 bases from J, the gap between germline ends came to 11 bases. The CDR3 bases are TGTGCCAGCAGCTTACGGGACCAAGGAAAACTGTTTTTT. It specifies CASSLRDQGKLFF.

The chain is built from TRBV6-5 and TRBJ1-4, with D possibly matching TRBD1 (6 bases). The CDR3 has 17 amino acids. V was clipped by 0 bases and J by 5 bases, with 16 bases between them. Germline loops: CDR1 MNHEY, CDR2 SVGAGI. In DNA form, the CDR3 reads TGTGCCAGCAGTTACTCGAGAACGGAGGGGGGCAATGAAAAACTGTTTTTT. Protein sequence: CASSYSRTEGGNEKLFF.

The gene calls are TRBV20-1 and TRBJ2-4; D tentatively fits TRBD1 or TRBD2 (5 bases each). In germline, CDR1 is DFQATT, CDR2 SNEGSKA (reference sequence). Trimming removed 5 bases from V and 1 base from J, with 9 bases in between. The CDR3 is 13 amino acids. In DNA form, the CDR3 reads TGCAGTGCTTACCGGGACGCCAAAAACATTCAGTACTTC. Amino acid sequence: CSAYRDAKNIQYF.

This clonotype has a handful of counts. The chain recombines TRBV4-1 with TRBJ1-5; D is possibly TRBD1 (5 bases). Deletions cut 0 bases from V and 6 bases from J, with 15 bases between. The CDR3 contains 16 residues. Germline assignment: CDR1 MGHRA and CDR2 YSYEKL. CDR3 amino acids: CASSQDDGQGGQPQHF. CDR3 coding DNA: TGCGCCAGCAGCCAAGATGATGGGCAGGGTGGTCAGCCCCAGCATTTT.

This sequence joins TRBV27 and TRBJ1-1; D gene uncertain. Germline V CDR1 and CDR2: MNHEY, SMNVEV (reference sequence). V was trimmed by 8 bases and J by 4 bases, leaving 14 bases between them. The CDR3 is made up of 13 amino acids. CDR3 region: CASRMGRPTEAFF. CDR3 nucleotide sequence: TGTGCCAGCCGGATGGGCAGGCCCACTGAAGCTTTCTTT.

This clonotype has a handful of counts. The chain recombines TRBV6-2 or TRBV6-3 with TRBJ2-7; no clear D gene. Germline V lookup: CDR1 MNHEY, CDR2 SVGEGT. The germline V and J ends were trimmed by 6 bases and 7 bases, with 16 bases remaining between them. This CDR3 contains 13 residues. This chain's CDR3 is CASSPLFGPEQYF. The CDR3 DNA sequence: TGTGCCAGCAGCCCACTTTTCGGACCAGAGCAGTACTTC.

The rearrangement uses TRBV4-3 and TRBJ1-2; TRBD1 agrees at 10 bases. The V gene's germline CDR1 is LGHNA and CDR2 YSLEER. Unmatched junction bases numbered 12, after V lost 5 bases and J lost 3 bases. The CDR3 extends over 17 amino acids. CDR3 in amino acids: CASSEKTGGRNDYGYTF. CDR3 DNA sequence: TGCGCCAGCAGCGAAAAGACAGGGGGCAGGAACGACTATGGCTACACCTTC.

This chain links TRBV12-3 or TRBV12-4 with TRBJ2-1; D is undetermined. There are 14 residues in the CDR3. The V gene lost 6 bases and the J gene lost 7 bases, with 16 bases spanning the gap. Written as DNA, the CDR3 is TGTGCCAGCAGCCGCTCCGGGCCGGATAATGAGCAGTTCTTC. Its protein is CASSRSGPDNEQFF.

This clonotype showed up just a few times. J is TRBJ1-5 and V is TRBV7-2, with D possibly being TRBD1 (6 bases). The length of the CDR3 is 14 residues. V lost 5 bases, J lost 2 bases, and 10 bases lay in between. The germline gives CDR1 SGHTA, CDR2 FQGNSA. The CDR3 region has the DNA TGTGCCAGCAGCACCCGACAGGGCAATCAGCCCCAGCATTTT. This codes for CASSTRQGNQPQHF.

This clonotype was counted between two and nine times. The chain joins TRBV20-1 to TRBJ1-1, with no clear D. The germline V gene has CDR1 DFQATT and CDR2 SNEGSKA (reference sequence). There are 14 residues in the CDR3. Trimming left V 3 bases short and J 3 bases short, with 14 bases between. CDR3 DNA sequence: TGCAGTGCTAGTAAACTGATAGGAGACACTGAAGCTTTCTTT. Translated: CSASKLIGDTEAFF.

The V and J genes are TRBV20-1 and TRBJ2-3; D tentatively fits TRBD1 or TRBD2 (5 bases each). V lost 3 bases to trimming and J lost 4 bases, with 17 bases between them. This CDR3 has 15 amino acids. CDR1 DFQATT and CDR2 SNEGSKA come from the germline V gene (reference sequence). The CDR3, as DNA: TGCAGTGCTAGCGAAAGGGGTCTTAGCGCAGATACGCAGTATTTT. Translated, it gives CSASERGLSADTQYF.

This sequence joins TRBV6-1 and TRBJ2-1, with D maybe TRBD1 (5 bases). V lost 7 bases and J 7 bases, leaving 17 bases between the germline ends. Per the germline V gene, CDR1 is MNHNS and CDR2 is SASEGT. There are 14 residues in the CDR3. The DNA of the CDR3 is TGTGCCAGCACCACCCTCCAGGGTAGGAATGAGCAGTTCTTC. Amino acid sequence: CASTTLQGRNEQFF.

This clonotype was recorded a few times. V gene TRBV11-2 combines with J gene TRBJ2-3; the D is unclear. The CDR3 length is 15 residues. V lost 4 bases to trimming and J lost 0 bases, with 11 bases between them. In germline, CDR1 is SGHAT, CDR2 FQNNGV. The CDR3 is CASSSPRISTDTQYF. Written as DNA, the CDR3 is TGTGCCAGCAGCTCCCCCCGGATCAGCACAGATACGCAGTATTTT.

The chain employs TRBV7-2 and TRBJ2-5, with TRBD2 matching over 12 bases. V lost 5 bases, J lost 0 bases, and 19 bases stayed unmatched. The CDR3 is 21 amino acids. CDR1 and CDR2 from the germline V gene are SGHTA and FQGNSA. The CDR3 coding sequence is TGTGCCAGCAGCCCGACGTCGACTAGCGGGGGCCCTAGGACCTACCAAGAGACCCAGTACTTC. Translation: CASSPTSTSGGPRTYQETQYF.

This chain connects TRBV6-2 or TRBV6-3 to TRBJ1-5; a possible D gene is TRBD1 (6 bases). CDR1 and CDR2 (germline): MNHEY, SVGEGT. Trimming shortened V by 6 bases and J by 0 bases, and 9 bases separated the two germline ends. This CDR3 is built from 14 residues. CDR3 DNA: TGTGCCAGCAGACCGGACAGTAGCAATCAGCCCCAGCATTTT. This translates into CASRPDSSNQPQHF.

CDR3 protein: CSARGGRSNQPQHF. The CDR3, as DNA: TGCAGTGCTAGAGGTGGACGGAGCAATCAGCCCCAGCATTTT. The J gene is TRBJ1-5, the V gene TRBV20-1; D call uncertain. This CDR3 contains 14 residues. Germline V gives CDR1 DFQATT, CDR2 SNEGSKA (reference sequence). Trimming left V 1 base short and J 1 base short, with 8 bases between.

This clonotype was observed a few times. This rearrangement joins TRBV19 to TRBJ1-6; possible D gene TRBD1, 5 bases. This CDR3 region has 14 residues. V lost 6 bases, J lost 5 bases, and 11 bases lay in between. The V gene's germline CDR1 is LNHDA and CDR2 SQIVND (reference sequence). The CDR3 nucleotides read TGTGCCAGTAGGCAGACAGACAATAATTCACCCCTCCACTTT. This codes for CASRQTDNNSPLHF.